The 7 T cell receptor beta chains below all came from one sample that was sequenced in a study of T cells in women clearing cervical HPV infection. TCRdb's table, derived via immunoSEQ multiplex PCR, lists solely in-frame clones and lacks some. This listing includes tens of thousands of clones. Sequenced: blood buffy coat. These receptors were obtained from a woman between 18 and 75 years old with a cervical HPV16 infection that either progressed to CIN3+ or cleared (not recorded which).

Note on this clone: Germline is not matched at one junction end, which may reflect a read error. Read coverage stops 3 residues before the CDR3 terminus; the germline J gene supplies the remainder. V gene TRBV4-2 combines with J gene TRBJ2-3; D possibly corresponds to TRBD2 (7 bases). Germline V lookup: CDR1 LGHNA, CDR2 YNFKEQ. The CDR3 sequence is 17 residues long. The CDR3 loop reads CASSQDKGEGITDTQYF. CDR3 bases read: TGCGCCAGCAGCCAAGATAAGGGGGAGGGGATCACAGATACG.

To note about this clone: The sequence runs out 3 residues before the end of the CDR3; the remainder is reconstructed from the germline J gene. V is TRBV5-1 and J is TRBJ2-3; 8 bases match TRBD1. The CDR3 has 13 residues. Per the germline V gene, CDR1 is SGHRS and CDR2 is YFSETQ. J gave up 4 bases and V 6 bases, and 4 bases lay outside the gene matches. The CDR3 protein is CASNQGAPDTQYF. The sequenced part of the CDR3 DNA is TGCGCCAGCAACCAGGGGGCTCCAGATACG.

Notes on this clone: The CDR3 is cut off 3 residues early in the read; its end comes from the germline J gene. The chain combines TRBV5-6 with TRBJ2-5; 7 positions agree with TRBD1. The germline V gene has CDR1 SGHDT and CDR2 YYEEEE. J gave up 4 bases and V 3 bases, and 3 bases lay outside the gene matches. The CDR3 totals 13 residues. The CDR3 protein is CASSWDSRETQYF. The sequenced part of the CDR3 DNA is TGTGCCAGCAGCTGGGACAGCCGAGAGACC. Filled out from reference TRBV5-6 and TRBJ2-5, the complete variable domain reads DAGVTQSPTHLIKTRGQQVTLRCSPKSGHDTVSWYQQALGQGPQFIFQYYEEEERQRGNFPDRFSGHQFPNYSSELNVNALLLGDSALYLCASSWDSRETQYFGPGTRLLVL.

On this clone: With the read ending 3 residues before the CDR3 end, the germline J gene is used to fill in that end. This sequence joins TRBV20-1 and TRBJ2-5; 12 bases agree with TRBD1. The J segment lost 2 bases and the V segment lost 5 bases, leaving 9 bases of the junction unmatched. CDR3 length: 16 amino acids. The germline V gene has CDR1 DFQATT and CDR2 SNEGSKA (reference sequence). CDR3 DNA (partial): TGCAGTGCTCCAAACCCGGGACAGGGGGCTCAAGAGACC. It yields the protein CSAPNPGQGAQET. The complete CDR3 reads CSAPNPGQGAQETQYF.

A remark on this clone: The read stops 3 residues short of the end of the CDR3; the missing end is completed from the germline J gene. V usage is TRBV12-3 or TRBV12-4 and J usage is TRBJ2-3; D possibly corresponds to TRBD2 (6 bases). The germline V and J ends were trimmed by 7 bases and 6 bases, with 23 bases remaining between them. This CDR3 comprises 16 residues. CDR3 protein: CASNPGTEDEVDTQYF. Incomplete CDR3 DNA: TGTGCCAGCAATCCCGGGACTGAAGATGAAGTGGATACG.

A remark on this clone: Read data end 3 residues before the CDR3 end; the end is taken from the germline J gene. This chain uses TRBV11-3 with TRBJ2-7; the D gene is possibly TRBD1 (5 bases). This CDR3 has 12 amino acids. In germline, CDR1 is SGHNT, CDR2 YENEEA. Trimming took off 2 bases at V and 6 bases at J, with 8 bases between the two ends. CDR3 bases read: TGTGCCAGCAGCTTAAATAGGGGCGAG. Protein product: CASSLNRGE. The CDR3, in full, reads CASSLNRGEQYF.

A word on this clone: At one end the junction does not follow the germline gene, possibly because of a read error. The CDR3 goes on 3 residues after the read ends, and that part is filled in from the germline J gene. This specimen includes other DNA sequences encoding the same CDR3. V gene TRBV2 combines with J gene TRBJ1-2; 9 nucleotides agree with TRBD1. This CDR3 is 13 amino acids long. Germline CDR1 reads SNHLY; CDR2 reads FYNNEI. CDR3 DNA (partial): TGTGCCAACCCCGGACAGGGGTACTATGGG. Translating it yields CANPGQGYYG. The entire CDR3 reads CANPGQGYYGYTF.